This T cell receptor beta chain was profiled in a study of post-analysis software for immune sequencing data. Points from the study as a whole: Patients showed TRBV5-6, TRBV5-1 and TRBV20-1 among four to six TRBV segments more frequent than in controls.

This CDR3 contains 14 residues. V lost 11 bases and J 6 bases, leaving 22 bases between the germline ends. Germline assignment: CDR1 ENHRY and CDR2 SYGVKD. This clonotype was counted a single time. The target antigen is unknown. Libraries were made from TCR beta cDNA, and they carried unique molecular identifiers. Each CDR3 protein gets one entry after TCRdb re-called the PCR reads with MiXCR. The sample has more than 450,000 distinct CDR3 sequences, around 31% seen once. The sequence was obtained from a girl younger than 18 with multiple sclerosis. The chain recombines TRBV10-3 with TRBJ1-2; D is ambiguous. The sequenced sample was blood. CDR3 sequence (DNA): TGTGCCGCATCTGGGTTCGGGAGCCTTGATGGCTACACCTTC. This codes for CAASGFGSLDGYTF.